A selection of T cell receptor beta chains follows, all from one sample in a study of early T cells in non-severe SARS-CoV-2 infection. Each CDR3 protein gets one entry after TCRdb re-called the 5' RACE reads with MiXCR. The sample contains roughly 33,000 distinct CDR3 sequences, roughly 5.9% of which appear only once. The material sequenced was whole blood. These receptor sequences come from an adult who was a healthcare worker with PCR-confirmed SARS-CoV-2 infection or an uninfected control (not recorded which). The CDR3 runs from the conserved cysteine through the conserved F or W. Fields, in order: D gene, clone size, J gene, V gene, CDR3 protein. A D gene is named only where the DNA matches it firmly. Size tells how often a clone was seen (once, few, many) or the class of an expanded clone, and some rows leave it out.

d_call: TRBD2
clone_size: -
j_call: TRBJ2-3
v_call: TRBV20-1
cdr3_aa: CSADAGDGADTQYF

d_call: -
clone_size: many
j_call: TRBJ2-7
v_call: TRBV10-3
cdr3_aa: CAISPGQPYEQYF

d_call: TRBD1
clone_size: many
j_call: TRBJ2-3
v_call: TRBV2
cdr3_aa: CASEGQPSDTQYF

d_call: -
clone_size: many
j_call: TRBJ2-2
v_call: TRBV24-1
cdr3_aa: CATSDWGGTGATGELFF

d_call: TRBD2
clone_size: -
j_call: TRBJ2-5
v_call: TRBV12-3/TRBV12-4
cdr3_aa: CASSPKREGEETQYF

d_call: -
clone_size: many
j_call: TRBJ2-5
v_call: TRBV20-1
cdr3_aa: CSASFAGVEETQYF

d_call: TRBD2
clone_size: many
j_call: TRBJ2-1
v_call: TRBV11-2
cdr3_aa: CASSLGGLAGGINEQFF

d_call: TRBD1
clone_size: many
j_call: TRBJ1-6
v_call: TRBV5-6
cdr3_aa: CASSKTGHSYNSPLHF

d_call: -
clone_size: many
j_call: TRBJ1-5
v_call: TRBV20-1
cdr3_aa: CSARGGYQPQHF

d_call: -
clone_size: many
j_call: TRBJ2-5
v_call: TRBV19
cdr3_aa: CASSIPYREETQYF

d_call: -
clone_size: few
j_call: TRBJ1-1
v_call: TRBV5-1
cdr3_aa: CASSLDRAATEAFF